The source of this T cell receptor beta chain is a study of cytomegalovirus exposure and HLA in healthy donors. Overall study findings and caveats: Reported results showed that the classifier diagnosed cytomegalovirus status with high specificity and sensitivity. Some highly shared sequence variants likely arose as a pipeline artifact. In a later analysis, at a false discovery rate of 0.05, over 15,000 TCR beta sequences were associated with HLA alleles.

13 Jbeta primers and 60 Vbeta primers were used for the PCR. This table comes from immunoSEQ multiplex PCR, and its TCRdb copy is limited to in-frame clones, with some not included. The table has 200,000 or so clones, around 82% seen once. Germline V gives CDR1 SGHAT, CDR2 FQNNGV. The CDR3 sequence is 11 residues long. Worth noting for this clone: Its target is not known. One end of the junction varies from germline; a read error may be responsible.

The rearrangement links TRBV11-2 to TRBJ2-7; D not resolved. The sequenced sample consisted of PBMCs. The clonotype comes from a boy aged 5-17 years in good health and CMV-seronegative. DNA of the CDR3: TGTGCCAGCAGCTTATCCTCCGAGCAGTACTTC. It codes for CASSLSSEQYF. The full variable domain, its missing parts supplied by reference TRBV11-2 and TRBJ2-7, is EAGVAQSPRYKIIEKRQSVAFWCNPISGHATLYWYQQILGQGPKLLIQFQNNGVVDDSQLPKDRFSAERLKGVDSTLKIQPAKLEDSAVYLCASSLSSEQYFGPGTRLTVT.